What follows are 26 T cell receptor beta chains derived from one specimen sequenced in a study of T-cell reconstitution after alpha-beta-depleted transplantation in children. Molecular barcoding with unique molecular identifiers was used for the TCRbeta library. TCRdb used MiXCR to reprocess the PCR reads, holding one entry per CDR3 protein. Of 100,000 to 120,000 distinct CDR3 sequences listed, around 6.4% are singletons. Sequencing was performed on PBMCs, mostly from graft donor cells, taken 360 days after TCRalphabeta/CD19-depleted stem cell transplant. Source of these receptors: a male patient aged 2-15 years who had a stem cell transplant for acute lymphoblastic leukemia, so the T cells may come from the graft donor.

This clonotype has ten or more counts. The chain recombines TRBV7-9 with TRBJ2-1; 12 positions match TRBD2. The germline gives CDR1 SEHNR, CDR2 FQNEAQ (reference sequence). The CDR3 runs to 17 residues. V gave up 5 bases and J gave up 0 bases; unmatched junction bases: 5. In nucleotides, the CDR3 is TGTGCCAGCAGCCCTAGCGGGAGGGGGAGCTCCTACAATGAGCAGTTCTTC. This codes for CASSPSGRGSSYNEQFF.

At least ten counts were recorded for this clonotype. The V and J genes are TRBV4-3 and TRBJ2-7; 9 bases align to TRBD1. The trim removed 3 bases at V and 0 bases at J, leaving 12 bases unmatched. The CDR3 is made up of 18 amino acids. The germline V gene encodes CDR1 LGHNA and CDR2 YSLEER. CDR3 amino acids: CASSQDLAGTGSSYEQYF. The CDR3, as DNA: TGCGCCAGCAGCCAGGACCTCGCTGGGACAGGGAGCTCCTACGAGCAGTACTTC.

The genes are TRBV27 and TRBJ1-1; D not certain. The V gene's germline CDR1 is MNHEY and CDR2 SMNVEV (reference sequence). CDR3 size: 14 residues. V was shortened by 3 bases and J by 3 bases, with 11 bases between the two germline ends. For the CDR3, the DNA is TGTGCCAGCAGTTTTTCCGGGCCGTACACTGAAGCTTTCTTT. Protein: CASSFSGPYTEAFF.

This clonotype has a count of ten or more. The chain links TRBV28 to TRBJ2-3; D gene uncertain. CDR3 size: 12 residues. Trimming pared 3 bases from V and 6 bases from J, leaving 7 bases between. Germline CDR1 is MDHEN and CDR2 is SYDVKM. The CDR3: CASSFVSDTQYF. The CDR3, as DNA: TGTGCCAGCAGTTTCGTCTCCGATACGCAGTATTTT.

This clonotype occurred many times. The CDR3 spells CASSQGRWNIQYF. CDR3 in DNA: TGTGCCAGCAGCCAAGGCAGATGGAACATTCAGTACTTC. The chain uses TRBV4-2 and TRBJ2-4; D remains unclear. The V end was cut by 1 base, the J end by 7 bases, with 8 bases between. Germline V lookup: CDR1 LGHNA, CDR2 YNFKEQ. There are 13 residues in the CDR3.

This clonotype was observed a handful of times. The chain is built from TRBV27 and TRBJ2-7; a weak D match, TRBD2 (5 bases). The CDR3 has 14 amino acids. The germline V gene has CDR1 MNHEY and CDR2 SMNVEV (reference sequence). Trimming stripped 4 bases from V and 3 bases from J, with 13 bases between. CDR3 nucleotides: TGTGCCAGCAGTTCCGGGGTTTCCATCTACGAGCAGTACTTC. Protein sequence: CASSSGVSIYEQYF.

The chain carries TRBV20-1 and TRBJ2-5; the D call may be TRBD1 or TRBD2 (5 bases each). CDR1 DFQATT and CDR2 SNEGSKA come from the germline V gene (reference sequence). CDR3 size: 15 residues. V was pared by 2 bases and J by 3 bases, with 16 bases between. CDR3 coding DNA: TGCAGTGCTAGACTTCCGGGGCTCGTGGAAGAGACCCAGTACTTC. Protein product: CSARLPGLVEETQYF.

The chain has TRBV9 and TRBJ2-5; TRBD2 agrees at 10 bases. The junction had 7 bases not matched to a gene; V was cut back by 6 bases and J by 5 bases. Germline V gene data show CDR1 as SGDLS and CDR2 as YYNGEE. This CDR3 spans 14 amino acids. CDR3 region: CASTLAGAGETQYF. In DNA form, the CDR3 reads TGTGCCAGCACCCTAGCGGGAGCGGGGGAGACCCAGTACTTC.

This clonotype appeared a few times. The gene calls are TRBV12-3 or TRBV12-4 and TRBJ1-1; TRBD1 matches 7 bases. J lost 1 base, V lost 6 bases, and 11 bases had no gene match. This CDR3 is built from 16 residues. The CDR3 DNA sequence: TGTGCCAGCAGCCCAGGGGGAGGGAATCCGAACACTGAAGCTTTCTTT. It translates to CASSPGGGNPNTEAFF.

V and J are TRBV18 and TRBJ2-2; maybe TRBD1 (6 bases). The germline gives CDR1 KGHSH, CDR2 LQKENI. V was cut by 4 bases and J by 0 bases, with 9 bases left in between. CDR3 length: 15 amino acids. CDR3 nucleotides: TGTGCCAGCTCACGGGACAATTCGAACACCGGGGAGCTGTTTTTT. Protein product: CASSRDNSNTGELFF.

The genes are TRBV6-2 or TRBV6-3 and TRBJ2-1, with TRBD1 matching 7 bases. Germline-derived CDR1 and CDR2 are MNHEY and SVGEGT. J gave up 0 bases and V 10 bases, and 21 bases lay outside the gene matches. This CDR3 is built from 19 residues. The CDR3 DNA is TGTGCCAACCTCGGGACAGTCAGGCGTACAGGGGACTCCTACAATGAGCAGTTCTTC. Its translation is CANLGTVRRTGDSYNEQFF.

This clonotype has a handful of counts. The genes are TRBV6-6 and TRBJ1-2, with no clear D. The CDR3 covers 13 residues. V lost 7 bases and J lost 2, with 11 bases in between. The germline gives CDR1 MNHNY, CDR2 SVGAGI (reference sequence). The CDR3 DNA reads TGTGCCAGCATCGCAGCGGTAAACTATGGCTACACCTTC. Translating gives CASIAAVNYGYTF.

The chain couples TRBV20-1 to TRBJ2-5; 10 bases align to TRBD2. V was pared by 4 bases and J by 12 bases, with 8 bases of the junction left unmatched. Germline values: CDR1 DFQATT, CDR2 SNEGSKA (reference sequence). The CDR3 runs 12 residues. The CDR3 here is CSATSGGTHKYF. The CDR3, as DNA: TGCAGTGCTACTAGCGGGGGAACTCACAAGTACTTC.

Only a few counts were recorded for this clonotype. The chain couples TRBV3-1 to TRBJ1-4; 7 bases map to TRBD1. The CDR3 is made up of 16 amino acids. Germline trimming cut 2 bases from V and 7 bases from J; bases unmatched to any gene: 10. The germline V gene has CDR1 LGHDT and CDR2 YNNKEL (reference sequence). The CDR3 sequence: CASSQYKFRGGEKLFF. CDR3 in DNA: TGTGCCAGCAGCCAATATAAGTTCAGGGGGGGTGAAAAACTGTTTTTT.

This clonotype was picked up a small number of times. V usage is TRBV5-6 and J usage is TRBJ2-1, with TRBD1 identical over 9 bases. This CDR3 is 16 amino acids long. Germline loops: CDR1 SGHDT, CDR2 YYEEEE. Trimming removed 4 bases from V and 0 bases from J; junction bases left unmatched: 5. The CDR3 sequence is CASSIGTGSSYNEQFF. CDR3 nucleotide sequence: TGTGCCAGCAGCATAGGGACAGGGAGCTCCTACAATGAGCAGTTCTTC.

This clonotype appeared a few times. The chain employs TRBV9 and TRBJ2-1; D is perhaps TRBD1 (5 bases). Germline CDR1 reads SGDLS; CDR2 reads YYNGEE. This CDR3 is built from 21 residues. V lost 0 bases and J 1 base, leaving 26 bases between the germline ends. CDR3 protein: CASSVDPRSLQGSSSYNEQFF. In nucleotides, the CDR3 is TGTGCCAGCAGCGTAGACCCCCGATCCCTTCAGGGCTCCTCTTCCTACAATGAGCAGTTCTTC.

This clonotype has more than one count but fewer than ten. The chain has TRBV6-5 and TRBJ1-1; D gene unclear. The CDR3 loop spans 16 amino acids. The V end lost 10 bases, the J end lost 4 bases, and 25 bases lay between the germline ends. Per germline, CDR1 MNHEY and CDR2 SVGAGI. DNA for the CDR3: TGTGCCACCATGCGTGTGGACCTTAATGGGCCCACTGAAGCTTTCTTT. Its translation is CATMRVDLNGPTEAFF.

This chain joins TRBV4-3 and TRBJ2-7; 10 nucleotides line up with TRBD2. With V trimmed by 1 base and J by 6 bases, 12 bases remained unmatched. This CDR3 region has 17 residues. CDR1 LGHNA and CDR2 YSLEER come from the germline V gene. In DNA form, the CDR3 reads TGCGCCAGCAGCCAAGGGTGGCTAGCGGGAGCTACACCCGAGCAGTACTTC. As protein: CASSQGWLAGATPEQYF.

The chain links TRBV5-1 to TRBJ2-7; possible D gene TRBD1, 6 bases. CDR1 and CDR2 (germline): SGHRS, YFSETQ. V shed 4 bases and J shed 6 bases, with 20 bases lying between them. The CDR3 covers 15 residues. The CDR3 sequence: CASSVKSRGFSEQYF. The CDR3 nucleotides read TGCGCCAGCAGCGTGAAGTCCAGGGGTTTTAGCGAGCAGTACTTC.

This clonotype was detected ten times or more. This chain connects TRBV6-1 to TRBJ2-5, with 9 bases matching TRBD1. V shed 7 bases and J 8 bases; nucleotides not matched to a gene: 14. CDR1 is MNHNS and CDR2 is SASEGT in the germline V gene. The CDR3 spans 15 residues. CDR3 coding DNA: TGTGCCAGCACCTTATCCGGGACAGGGAGGGAAACCCAGTACTTC. This codes for CASTLSGTGRETQYF.

This clonotype was seen repeatedly, ten times or more. This chain joins TRBV9 and TRBJ2-1; TRBD1 agrees at 8 bases. The germline V gene has CDR1 SGDLS and CDR2 YYNGEE. Trimming at V came to 2 bases and at J to 4 bases, leaving 14 bases not matched to a gene. This CDR3 has 18 residues. CDR3 protein: CASSVNPQGDGVYNEQFF. The CDR3 bases are TGTGCCAGCAGCGTCAACCCACAGGGGGATGGGGTGTACAATGAGCAGTTCTTC.

This clonotype has just a few counts. The genes are TRBV28 and TRBJ2-2; D is perhaps TRBD1 (5 bases). The CDR3 covers 15 residues. The V and J ends lost 5 bases and 6 bases respectively, with 16 bases between them. CDR1 and CDR2 (germline): MDHEN, SYDVKM. The CDR3 DNA reads as TGTGCCAGCAGTACCCCGGCAGGGCCCCCCGGGGAGCTGTTTTTT. This sequence encodes CASSTPAGPPGELFF.

The rearrangement links TRBV7-9 to TRBJ2-7, with 7 bases aligning to TRBD1. This CDR3 comprises 15 residues. Germline assignment: CDR1 SEHNR and CDR2 FQNEAQ (reference sequence). V lost 1 base to trimming and J lost 4 bases; unmatched junction nucleotides: 7. This CDR3 is CASSLGQGVGYEQYF. The CDR3, as DNA: TGTGCCAGCAGCTTAGGGCAGGGGGTGGGTTACGAGCAGTACTTC.

This clonotype has a count of ten or more. In DNA, the CDR3 is TGCAGCGTCCTGACAGATACCTACGAGCAGTACTTC. Protein product: CSVLTDTYEQYF. The chain has TRBV29-1 and TRBJ2-7, with TRBD1 as a possible D gene (5 bases). Germline CDR1 and CDR2: SQVTM and ANQGSEA. The CDR3 extends over 12 amino acids. V lost 6 bases, J lost 2 bases, and 11 bases lay in between.

In DNA, the CDR3 is TGCGCCAGCAGCCAAGGGATAGCGAGGCAAGAGACCCAGTACTTC. Translated, it gives CASSQGIARQETQYF. This rearrangement joins TRBV4-3 to TRBJ2-5; D is possibly TRBD2 (5 bases). Per germline, CDR1 LGHNA and CDR2 YSLEER. V was trimmed by 1 base and J by 2 bases, leaving 11 bases between them. The CDR3 loop spans 15 amino acids.

This clonotype was counted only a few times. The chain combines TRBV27 with TRBJ2-2; the match to TRBD2 covers 13 bases. Germline V gives CDR1 MNHEY, CDR2 SMNVEV (reference sequence). The ends lost 5 bases at V and 6 bases at J; junction bases unmatched: 6. The CDR3 contains 16 residues. In DNA, the CDR3 is TGTGCCAGCAGTCGCGGACTAGCGGGAGCTTCCGGGGAGCTGTTTTTT. As protein: CASSRGLAGASGELFF.